These 4 T cell receptor beta chains came from one sample sequenced in a study of T cell responses to AZD1222 COVID-19 vaccine. The table came from immunoSEQ multiplex PCR; TCRdb's copy has only in-frame clones and leaves some out. Here the sample spans about 73,000 clones, 89% being singletons. The material was peripheral blood, obtained 28 days after the second AZD1222 dose. The source is an adult who received the AZD1222 COVID-19 vaccine.

The rearrangement joins TRBV18 to TRBJ2-3, with 8 bases aligning to TRBD1. Per germline, CDR1 KGHSH and CDR2 LQKENI. J gave up 0 bases and V 3 bases, and 2 bases lay outside the gene matches. The CDR3 runs to 15 residues. CDR3 DNA sequence: TGTGCCAGCTCACCGAGGACAGGGAGCACAGATACGCAGTATTTT. This gives the protein CASSPRTGSTDTQYF.

Comment on this clone: Within the sample, other DNA sequences also encode this same CDR3. The chain links TRBV27 to TRBJ2-1; D might be TRBD2 (6 bases). The CDR3 totals 15 residues. V was cut by 1 base and J by 3 bases, with 10 bases left in between. Germline loops: CDR1 MNHEY, CDR2 SMNVEV (reference sequence). CDR3 sequence: CASSLFSGVYNEQFF. The CDR3 nucleotides read TGTGCCAGCAGTTTATTTTCGGGGGTCTACAATGAGCAGTTCTTC.

This chain connects TRBV28 to TRBJ1-4, with TRBD1 identical over 10 bases. V shed 7 bases, J shed 8 bases, and the junction held 4 bases outside the gene matches. The length of the CDR3 is 13 residues. CDR1 and CDR2 (germline): MDHEN, SYDVKM. CDR3 sequence: CASKTGGQEKLFF. The CDR3 bases are TGTGCCAGCAAGACAGGGGGCCAAGAAAAACTGTTTTTT.

This sequence joins TRBV6-4 and TRBJ2-6; 7 bases line up with TRBD2. CDR1 and CDR2 from the germline V gene are MRHNA and SNTAGT. V gave up 0 bases and J gave up 0 bases; unmatched junction bases: 5. There are 18 residues in the CDR3. The CDR3 nucleotides read TGTGCCAGCAGTGACTCGGGAGGGCGGTCCTCTGGGGCCAACGTCCTGACTTTC. Translated: CASSDSGGRSSGANVLTF.